Listed below are T cell receptor beta chains from one sample, sequenced in a study of control samples from healthy donors and cancer patients. This table comes from immunoSEQ multiplex PCR, and its TCRdb copy is limited to in-frame clones, with some not included. The sample records 150,000 to 200,000 clones, 88% being singletons. Source material: blood. The receptor set was obtained from a woman between 25 and 40 years old in good health. Both conserved end residues are part of each CDR3. Fields, in order: J gene, D gene, clone size, V gene, CDR3 protein, CDR3 DNA. D genes are given only for firm matches. Clone size is shown for a subset of rows, as once, few, many or a class of expanded clone.

J gene: TRBJ1-5
D gene: .
clone size: .
V gene: TRBV20-1
CDR3 protein: CSARSGQPQHF
CDR3 DNA: TGCAGTGCTAGAAGTGGCCAGCCCCAGCATTTT

J gene: TRBJ1-4
D gene: .
clone size: .
V gene: TRBV27
CDR3 protein: CASSASGRVFF
CDR3 DNA: TGTGCCAGCAGTGCGTCAGGGAGGGTGTTTTTT

J gene: TRBJ2-1
D gene: TRBD1
clone size: .
V gene: TRBV9
CDR3 protein: CASSVEDRGRGGEQFF
CDR3 DNA: TGTGCCAGCAGCGTAGAGGACAGGGGGCGCGGAGGTGAGCAGTTCTTC

J gene: TRBJ1-6
D gene: TRBD1
clone size: .
V gene: TRBV15
CDR3 protein: CATSRGDRGHSPLHF
CDR3 DNA: TGTGCCACCAGCAGAGGAGACAGGGGACACTCACCCCTCCACTTT

J gene: TRBJ2-7
D gene: TRBD2
clone size: .
V gene: TRBV7-9
CDR3 protein: CASSTGTSGSRIEQYF
CDR3 DNA: TGTGCCAGCAGTACCGGGACTAGCGGGAGTCGAATCGAGCAGTACTTC

J gene: TRBJ2-1
D gene: .
clone size: .
V gene: TRBV20-1
CDR3 protein: CSAQSNEQFF
CDR3 DNA: TGCAGTGCCCAGAGCAATGAGCAGTTCTTC

J gene: TRBJ1-2
D gene: .
clone size: .
V gene: TRBV20-1
CDR3 protein: CSATVHGYTF
CDR3 DNA: TGCAGTGCAACAGTACATGGCTACACCTTC

J gene: TRBJ1-5
D gene: .
clone size: .
V gene: TRBV16
CDR3 protein: CASSQSDRSARQPQHF
CDR3 DNA: TGTGCCAGCAGCCAATCGGATAGGTCGGCCCGTCAGCCCCAGCATTTT

J gene: TRBJ1-5
D gene: TRBD1
clone size: .
V gene: TRBV27
CDR3 protein: CASSPRTGLGSQPQHF
CDR3 DNA: TGTGCCAGCAGTCCCCGGACAGGTCTAGGGTCTCAGCCCCAGCATTTT

J gene: TRBJ1-3
D gene: .
clone size: .
V gene: TRBV7-2
CDR3 protein: CASSLKSTSGNTIYF
CDR3 DNA: TGTGCCAGCAGCTTAAAATCCACCTCTGGAAACACCATATATTTT

J gene: TRBJ1-5
D gene: TRBD1
clone size: .
V gene: TRBV9
CDR3 protein: CASSAEGTGNQPQHF
CDR3 DNA: TGTGCCAGCAGCGCTGAAGGGACAGGGAATCAGCCCCAGCATTTT

J gene: TRBJ1-1
D gene: .
clone size: .
V gene: TRBV10-3
CDR3 protein: CAISANRNTEAFF
CDR3 DNA: TGTGCCATCAGTGCAAATAGGAACACTGAAGCTTTCTTT

J gene: TRBJ1-5
D gene: .
clone size: .
V gene: TRBV4-1
CDR3 protein: CASSGTYSNQPQHF
CDR3 DNA: TGCGCCAGCAGCGGAACCTATAGCAATCAGCCCCAGCATTTT

J gene: TRBJ2-1
D gene: .
clone size: few
V gene: TRBV5-1
CDR3 protein: CASSFLPQPYNEQFF
CDR3 DNA: TGCGCCAGCAGCTTTCTCCCGCAGCCCTACAATGAGCAGTTCTTC

J gene: TRBJ2-1
D gene: .
clone size: .
V gene: TRBV28
CDR3 protein: CASHKLLYNEQFF
CDR3 DNA: TGTGCCAGCCACAAGCTGCTCTACAATGAGCAGTTCTTC

J gene: TRBJ1-2
D gene: .
clone size: few
V gene: TRBV2
CDR3 protein: CASSATDLGGNHGYTF
CDR3 DNA: TGTGCCAGCAGTGCCACCGACCTCGGAGGGAATCATGGCTACACCTTC

J gene: TRBJ1-2
D gene: TRBD1
clone size: .
V gene: TRBV28
CDR3 protein: CASSLRTGGNGYTF
CDR3 DNA: TGTGCCAGCAGTTTACGGACAGGGGGCAATGGCTACACCTTC

J gene: TRBJ2-5
D gene: TRBD1
clone size: .
V gene: TRBV29-1
CDR3 protein: CSVGQGAETQYF
CDR3 DNA: TGCAGCGTTGGACAGGGTGCTGAGACCCAGTACTTC

J gene: TRBJ2-3
D gene: .
clone size: .
V gene: TRBV9
CDR3 protein: CASSVGDSTDTQYF
CDR3 DNA: TGTGCCAGCAGCGTAGGGGACAGCACAGATACGCAGTATTTT

J gene: TRBJ1-5
D gene: .
clone size: few
V gene: TRBV6-6
CDR3 protein: CASSYSTGAPQHF
CDR3 DNA: TGTGCCAGCAGTTACTCGACGGGGGCCCCACAGCATTTT

J gene: TRBJ1-1
D gene: .
clone size: .
V gene: TRBV7-2
CDR3 protein: CASSPTGLLNTEAFF
CDR3 DNA: TGTGCCAGCAGCCCCACAGGACTTCTGAACACTGAAGCTTTCTTT

J gene: TRBJ1-1
D gene: .
clone size: .
V gene: TRBV7-2
CDR3 protein: CASSPGTLSEAFF
CDR3 DNA: TGTGCCAGCAGTCCAGGGACTCTCTCTGAAGCTTTCTTT

J gene: TRBJ2-5
D gene: TRBD1
clone size: few
V gene: TRBV10-3
CDR3 protein: CAISGGQGARETQYF
CDR3 DNA: TGTGCCATCAGCGGGGGACAGGGGGCTCGAGAGACCCAGTACTTC

J gene: TRBJ2-3
D gene: TRBD2
clone size: .
V gene: TRBV5-1
CDR3 protein: CASSIRTSGTDTQYF
CDR3 DNA: TGCGCCAGCAGCATACGGACTAGCGGCACAGATACGCAGTATTTT

J gene: TRBJ1-1
D gene: TRBD1
clone size: .
V gene: TRBV3-1/TRBV3-2
CDR3 protein: CASSQVPGGNTEAFF
CDR3 DNA: TGTGCCAGCAGCCAAGTTCCAGGGGGGAACACTGAAGCTTTCTTT

J gene: TRBJ2-1
D gene: .
clone size: .
V gene: TRBV10-3
CDR3 protein: CAISEMREQFF
CDR3 DNA: TGTGCCATCAGTGAGATGCGCGAGCAGTTCTTC

J gene: TRBJ2-1
D gene: TRBD2
clone size: .
V gene: TRBV19
CDR3 protein: CASSSSGIGDEQFF
CDR3 DNA: TGTGCCAGTAGTTCTAGCGGGATTGGTGATGAGCAGTTCTTC

J gene: TRBJ1-1
D gene: .
clone size: .
V gene: TRBV30
CDR3 protein: CAWSTNPGYTEAFF
CDR3 DNA: TGTGCCTGGAGTACAAACCCAGGGTACACTGAAGCTTTCTTT

J gene: TRBJ1-1
D gene: TRBD1
clone size: .
V gene: TRBV12-5
CDR3 protein: CASVPPVSDNRGNTEAFF
CDR3 DNA: TGTGCTAGTGTCCCCCCCGTATCAGACAACAGGGGGAACACTGAAGCTTTCTTT

J gene: TRBJ1-1
D gene: TRBD1
clone size: .
V gene: TRBV9
CDR3 protein: CASSPRQGLYTEAFF
CDR3 DNA: TGTGCCAGCAGCCCAAGACAGGGGCTGTACACTGAAGCTTTCTTT

J gene: TRBJ2-1
D gene: .
clone size: once
V gene: TRBV7-8
CDR3 protein: CASSLSFLPMNRNEQFF
CDR3 DNA: TGTGCCAGCAGCTTGTCTTTCTTGCCTATGAACCGCAATGAGCAGTTCTTC

J gene: TRBJ2-7
D gene: .
clone size: .
V gene: TRBV28
CDR3 protein: CASKSSVADEQYF
CDR3 DNA: TGTGCCAGCAAGTCCTCGGTGGCCGACGAGCAGTACTTC

J gene: TRBJ2-1
D gene: TRBD2
clone size: .
V gene: TRBV5-1
CDR3 protein: CASSSPGTSGLNEQFF
CDR3 DNA: TGCGCCAGCAGCTCCCCCGGGACTAGTGGCCTGAATGAGCAGTTCTTC

J gene: TRBJ2-3
D gene: .
clone size: .
V gene: TRBV10-3
CDR3 protein: CAISGPVGTDGTDTQYF
CDR3 DNA: TGTGCCATCAGTGGTCCTGTTGGGACCGATGGCACAGATACGCAGTATTTT

J gene: TRBJ2-2
D gene: TRBD1
clone size: few
V gene: TRBV6-2/TRBV6-3
CDR3 protein: CASSRRQGLTGELFF
CDR3 DNA: TGTGCCAGCAGTCGAAGACAGGGTCTAACCGGGGAGCTGTTTTTT

J gene: TRBJ2-2
D gene: .
clone size: once
V gene: TRBV7-2
CDR3 protein: CASSLRVPGELFF
CDR3 DNA: TGTGCCAGCAGCTTAAGAGTTCCCGGGGAGCTGTTTTTT

J gene: TRBJ1-1
D gene: TRBD1
clone size: .
V gene: TRBV6-2/TRBV6-3
CDR3 protein: CASSYKGTGGTEAFF
CDR3 DNA: TGTGCCAGCAGTTACAAAGGGACAGGGGGCACTGAAGCTTTCTTT

J gene: TRBJ2-1
D gene: .
clone size: .
V gene: TRBV27
CDR3 protein: CASSLLTSSGGGPYNEQFF
CDR3 DNA: TGTGCCAGCAGTTTATTAACCAGTAGCGGAGGGGGCCCCTACAATGAGCAGTTCTTC

J gene: TRBJ2-5
D gene: TRBD1
clone size: few
V gene: TRBV19
CDR3 protein: CASSIAGTGGGETQYF
CDR3 DNA: TGTGCCAGTAGTATAGCCGGGACAGGGGGTGGAGAGACCCAGTACTTC